These 28 T cell receptor beta chains originate from one sample sequenced in a study of T-cell reconstitution after alpha-beta-depleted transplantation in children. The TCRbeta library was prepared with unique molecular identifiers. Each CDR3 protein gets one entry after TCRdb re-called the PCR reads with MiXCR. This sample carries a few hundred thousand distinct CDR3 sequences, roughly 10% of them seen once, and the ten largest clones take roughly a quarter. Source: peripheral blood, taken 180 days after TCRalphabeta/CD19-depleted stem cell transplant. These receptors originate from a male patient between 2 and 15 years old who had a stem cell transplant for chronic granulomatous disease, so the T cells may come from the graft donor.

This clonotype has at least ten counts. V is TRBV12-3 or TRBV12-4 and J is TRBJ1-1; perhaps TRBD1 as D (5 bases). This CDR3 has 14 residues. The ends were cut back, 2 bases at V and 2 bases at J, with 9 bases in the middle. DNA for the CDR3: TGTGCCAGCAGTTTATTGGGACTCAACACTGAAGCTTTCTTT. Translated, it gives CASSLLGLNTEAFF.

This clonotype appeared many times. This chain joins TRBV4-1 and TRBJ2-5; 9 bases fit TRBD1. This CDR3 has 18 amino acids. V shed 2 bases and J 1 base; nucleotides not matched to a gene: 11. From germline, CDR1 is MGHRA and CDR2 YSYEKL. The CDR3 DNA reads TGCGCCAGCAGCCAAATCAACAGGGGGCCCCGGATCCAAGAGACCCAGTACTTC. It yields the protein CASSQINRGPRIQETQYF.

Ten or more counts support this clonotype. V and J are TRBV13 and TRBJ2-6, with 7 bases fitting TRBD2. CDR1 and CDR2 (germline): PRHDT, FYEKMQ (reference sequence). The CDR3 contains 17 residues. V was pared by 3 bases and J by 0 bases, with 5 bases of the junction left unmatched. This chain's CDR3 is CASSFLAGVSGANVLTF. The CDR3 DNA is TGTGCCAGCAGCTTTTTAGCGGGTGTCTCTGGGGCCAACGTCCTGACTTTC.

This clonotype was counted ten times or more. The chain carries TRBV7-9 and TRBJ2-7, with TRBD1 identical over 9 bases. Germline-derived CDR1 and CDR2 are SEHNR and FQNEAQ (reference sequence). V trimming: 4 bases; J trimming: 3 bases; junction bases outside the gene matches: 7. The CDR3 is made up of 15 amino acids. CDR3 nucleotides: TGTGCCAGCAGCTCATCGGACAGGGGAGACTACGAGCAGTACTTC. Encoded protein: CASSSSDRGDYEQYF.

This clonotype appeared many times. The V call is TRBV6-1, the J call TRBJ2-3; 8 bases map to TRBD2. The CDR3 runs to 16 residues. Unmatched junction bases numbered 5, after V lost 3 bases and J lost 0 bases. The germline V gene encodes CDR1 MNHNS and CDR2 SASEGT. CDR3 in amino acids: CASSEGAGGSTDTQYF. CDR3 sequence (DNA): TGTGCCAGCAGTGAGGGGGCGGGAGGAAGCACAGATACGCAGTATTTT.

This clonotype was recorded at least ten times. V gene TRBV10-3 combines with J gene TRBJ2-1, with D perhaps TRBD1 (6 bases). CDR1 and CDR2 from the germline V gene are ENHRY and SYGVKD. Trimming left V 0 bases short and J 7 bases short, with 13 bases between. The CDR3 length is 15 residues. In DNA, the CDR3 is TGTGCCATCAGTGAGTCGCTCAGGGGACGGAATGAGCAGTTCTTC. Encoded protein: CAISESLRGRNEQFF.

This clonotype showed up just a few times. The chain couples TRBV14 to TRBJ2-1; 12 bases map to TRBD2. Germline V CDR1 and CDR2: SGHDN, FVKESK. V was clipped by 6 bases and J by 6 bases; unmatched bases: 12. This CDR3 contains 17 residues. CDR3 coding DNA: TGTGCCAGCAGAACTTCCCTAGCGGGAGGGCCGGGCAATGAGCAGTTCTTC. It encodes CASRTSLAGGPGNEQFF.

This clonotype was seen at least ten times. The chain carries TRBV5-1 and TRBJ2-4; tentative D call: TRBD2 (5 bases). Germline V CDR1 and CDR2: SGHRS, YFSETQ. This CDR3 has 11 residues. V lost 7 bases, J lost 6 bases, and 8 bases lay in between. CDR3 coding DNA: TGCGCCAGCCGAGAGGGAAACATTCAGTACTTC. Encoded protein: CASREGNIQYF.

This clonotype was seen ten or more times. The CDR3 coding sequence is TGTGCCACCAGCAGAGGAGCCTGGGACAGGAGGGGCCACAATGAGCAGTTCTTC. This sequence encodes CATSRGAWDRRGHNEQFF. V and J are TRBV15 and TRBJ2-1; TRBD1 agrees at 8 bases. Germline values: CDR1 LNHNV, CDR2 YYDKDF (reference sequence). V was pared by 1 base and J by 5 bases, with 13 bases of the junction left unmatched. There are 18 residues in the CDR3.

The table lists this clonotype with many counts. The CDR3 DNA is TGCAGCGTTGAGACAGGGACTCTCGATGGCTACACCTTC. Translating gives CSVETGTLDGYTF. The V call is TRBV29-1, the J call TRBJ1-2, with 7 positions matching TRBD1. The trim removed 3 bases at V and 6 bases at J, leaving 7 bases unmatched. CDR3 length: 13 amino acids. Germline lookup yields CDR1 SQVTM and CDR2 ANQGSEA.

This clonotype was observed many times. The chain is built from TRBV6-1 and TRBJ2-1; perhaps TRBD2 as D (5 bases). Germline CDR1 MNHNS, CDR2 SASEGT. The CDR3 is 15 residues long. Deletions cut 0 bases from V and 2 bases from J, with 8 bases between. The CDR3 DNA reads as TGTGCCAGCAGTGAAGCCTTACTAGCCTACAATGAGCAGTTCTTC. This gives the protein CASSEALLAYNEQFF.

This clonotype was observed at least ten times. This chain uses TRBV7-9 with TRBJ1-2, with TRBD1 identical over 7 bases. Germline V CDR1 and CDR2: SEHNR, FQNEAQ (reference sequence). The CDR3 totals 15 residues. J was trimmed by 0 bases and V by 2 bases; bases with no gene match: 3. The DNA for the CDR3 is TGTGCCAGCAGCTTACCTAGGGGGCCTAACTATGGCTACACCTTC. Protein: CASSLPRGPNYGYTF.

This clonotype was picked up many times. This sequence joins TRBV18 and TRBJ2-1, with D possibly TRBD2 on 6 matching bases. CDR1 and CDR2 from the germline V gene are KGHSH and LQKENI. This CDR3 spans 14 amino acids. Trimming shortened V by 1 base and J by 6 bases, and 10 bases separated the two germline ends. The CDR3 sequence is CASSPLAGINEQFF. The CDR3 bases are TGTGCCAGCTCACCACTGGCGGGAATCAATGAGCAGTTCTTC.

This clonotype was detected ten times or more. The gene calls are TRBV19 and TRBJ2-7; perhaps TRBD1 as D (5 bases). V dropped 3 bases and J dropped 2 bases, with 8 bases sitting between them. Germline CDR1 and CDR2: LNHDA and SQIVND (reference sequence). The CDR3 runs to 13 residues. The CDR3 loop reads CASSIAGTYEQYF. As DNA, the CDR3 is TGTGCCAGTAGTATTGCAGGGACCTACGAGCAGTACTTC.

This clonotype has at least ten counts. V and J are TRBV12-3 or TRBV12-4 and TRBJ2-1, with a tentative D call TRBD2 (6 bases). V was clipped by 4 bases and J by 4 bases, with 8 bases between them. This CDR3 contains 13 residues. CDR3 bases: TGTGCCAGCAGTTGGAGCGGGTACAATGAGCAGTTCTTC. It specifies CASSWSGYNEQFF.

Many counts were recorded for this clonotype. V is TRBV2 and J is TRBJ2-5; D remains unclear. The CDR3 has 17 amino acids. CDR1 is SNHLY, CDR2 FYNNEI, per germline. The V and J ends lost 1 base and 5 bases respectively, with 20 bases between them. This chain's CDR3 is CASSEGKNSPSLETQYF. The CDR3 DNA sequence: TGTGCCAGCAGTGAAGGAAAGAATTCTCCATCTTTGGAGACCCAGTACTTC.

Ten or more counts support this clonotype. V is TRBV24-1 and J is TRBJ2-1; 7 bases line up with TRBD1. This CDR3 is built from 15 residues. J gave up 9 bases and V 5 bases, and 12 bases lay outside the gene matches. CDR1 and CDR2 (germline): KGHDR, SFDVKD. The CDR3: CATSVGTVPPGEQFF. CDR3 nucleotides: TGTGCCACCAGTGTTGGGACAGTACCTCCTGGTGAGCAGTTCTTC.

This clonotype was recorded many times. The rearrangement uses TRBV20-1 and TRBJ2-3; D possibly corresponds to TRBD1 (5 bases). With 6 bases removed from V and 0 bases from J, the gap between germline ends came to 16 bases. The CDR3 contains 15 residues. Germline lookup yields CDR1 DFQATT and CDR2 SNEGSKA (reference sequence). The CDR3 is CSAPDRKSSTDTQYF. CDR3 DNA: TGCAGTGCGCCCGACAGAAAATCTAGCACAGATACGCAGTATTTT.

The sample holds many counts of this clonotype. The V gene is TRBV29-1, the J gene TRBJ2-5; D is uncertain. The CDR3 has 12 amino acids. Per germline, CDR1 SQVTM and CDR2 ANQGSEA. The ends were cut back, 6 bases at V and 5 bases at J, with 13 bases in the middle. This chain's CDR3 is CSVVVNSETQYF. In nucleotides, the CDR3 is TGCAGCGTAGTTGTTAATTCGGAGACCCAGTACTTC.

On this clonotype itself: A read error may be the cause here, since a much bigger clone is one base away. V and J are TRBV20-1 and TRBJ1-5; no definite D call. The germline CDR1 and CDR2 sequences are DFQATT and SNEGSKA (reference sequence). The CDR3 totals 14 residues. The DNA of the CDR3 is TGCAATGGCCTACAGTTCCCCTTCAATCAGCCCCAGCATTTT. It encodes CNGLQFPFNQPQHF.

This clonotype was counted many times. The gene calls are TRBV7-2 and TRBJ2-1; 10 bases are a match to TRBD1. CDR1 and CDR2 (germline): SGHTA, FQGNSA. The V segment lost 4 bases and the J segment 8 bases; nucleotides outside the gene matches: 11. The CDR3 length is 16 residues. The CDR3 is CASSSTKTGTGDEQFF. The CDR3 DNA sequence: TGTGCCAGCAGCTCCACGAAAACAGGGACAGGGGATGAGCAGTTCTTC.

In this sample, this clonotype turned up a few times. The chain has TRBV12-3 or TRBV12-4 and TRBJ1-1, with D maybe TRBD1 (5 bases). This CDR3 spans 13 amino acids. With 2 bases removed from V and 10 bases from J, the gap between germline ends came to 14 bases. Written as DNA, the CDR3 is TGTGCCAGCAGTTTAACGGGGGGTCGGTTAGCTTTCTTT. As protein: CASSLTGGRLAFF.

Remarks on this clonotype: Given a much more abundant clone one base away, this may be a read error. CDR3 residues: CCARDASGGAEETQYF. The CDR3 nucleotides are TGCTGTGCTAGAGATGCAAGCGGGGGGGCAGAGGAGACCCAGTACTTC. J is TRBJ2-5 and V is TRBV20-1, with 10 nucleotides matching TRBD2. This CDR3 spans 16 amino acids. The germline CDR1 and CDR2 sequences are DFQATT and SNEGSKA (reference sequence).

The V call is TRBV12-3 or TRBV12-4, the J call TRBJ2-1; 9 bases align to TRBD1. This CDR3 contains 16 residues. Trimming at V came to 6 bases and at J to 2 bases, leaving 8 bases not matched to a gene. The CDR3 loop reads CASSHSGTGPYNEQFF. The CDR3 DNA sequence: TGTGCCAGCAGCCATTCCGGGACAGGGCCCTACAATGAGCAGTTCTTC.

The table lists this clonotype with many counts. The rearrangement uses TRBV7-8 and TRBJ2-7; 8 nucleotides line up with TRBD1. After removal of 0 bases from V and 3 bases from J, the junction contained 7 bases not matched to a gene. Germline V gives CDR1 SGHVS, CDR2 FQNEAQ. This CDR3 contains 16 residues. CDR3 in DNA: TGTGCCAGCAGCTTAGCAAGGACAGGGAAACTCTACGAGCAGTACTTC. Its translation is CASSLARTGKLYEQYF.

The V gene is TRBV28, the J gene TRBJ2-7, with no clear D. The V gene lost 4 bases and the J gene lost 4 bases, with 14 bases spanning the gap. The CDR3 runs 14 residues. Per the germline V gene, CDR1 is MDHEN and CDR2 is SYDVKM. CDR3 bases: TGTGCCAGCAGTTCAACGCTCCTCTTATACGAGCAGTACTTC. Its protein product is CASSSTLLLYEQYF.

In this sample, this clonotype turned up many times. The chain combines TRBV9 with TRBJ2-3; 8 bases align to TRBD2. CDR3 length equals 16 residues. The germline V gene has CDR1 SGDLS and CDR2 YYNGEE. The V gene end was trimmed by 4 bases and the J gene end by 5 bases; junction bases not matched to a gene: 12. CDR3 loop: CASSPLAGNRGDTQYF. As DNA, the CDR3 is TGTGCCAGCAGCCCTTTAGCGGGGAACCGGGGAGATACGCAGTATTTT.

The sample holds many counts of this clonotype. V is TRBV25-1 and J is TRBJ2-5; the match to TRBD1 covers 7 bases. The CDR3 loop spans 13 amino acids. The germline gives CDR1 MGHDK, CDR2 SYGVNS. J gave up 4 bases and V 7 bases, and 6 bases lay outside the gene matches. CDR3 residues: CASNPTGLETQYF. The CDR3 nucleotides are TGTGCCAGCAACCCGACAGGGTTAGAGACCCAGTACTTC.